This passage covers 6 T cell receptor beta chains from one sample sequenced in a study of PD-1 blockade in classical Hodgkin lymphoma. The assay was immunoSEQ multiplex PCR, and TCRdb's table has in-frame clones only and misses some. The sample records some 30,000 clones, about two thirds being singletons. Each patient relapsed following autologous stem cell transplantation, and prior brentuximab vedotin exposure differed. Sequenced here: peripheral blood mononuclear cells (PBMCs), sampled before the second cycle of nivolumab. The receptors come from a human donor with classical Hodgkin lymphoma.

This chain links TRBV4-1 with TRBJ2-1, with D perhaps TRBD1 (6 bases). CDR1 and CDR2 from the germline V gene are MGHRA and YSYEKL. The V end lost 0 bases, the J end lost 3 bases, and 6 bases lay between the germline ends. The CDR3 extends over 14 amino acids. For the CDR3, the DNA is TGCGCCAGCAGCCAAGACAGGGGCTACAATGAGCAGTTCTTC. Protein sequence: CASSQDRGYNEQFF.

The chain recombines TRBV28 with TRBJ2-3; D is perhaps TRBD2 (5 bases). Trimming left V 8 bases short and J 3 bases short, with 21 bases between. Germline V gene data show CDR1 as MDHEN and CDR2 as SYDVKM. The CDR3 totals 16 residues. The CDR3 sequence is CASVGPGLAWTDTQYF. The CDR3, as DNA: TGTGCCAGCGTCGGCCCCGGGTTAGCGTGGACAGATACGCAGTATTTT. Looking up the rest from reference TRBV28 and TRBJ2-3 gives the full variable domain: DVKVTQSSRYLVKRTGEKVFLECVQDMDHENMFWYRQDPGLGLRLIYFSYDVKMKEKGDIPEGYSVSREKKERFSLILESASTNQTSMYLCASVGPGLAWTDTQYFGPGTRLTVL.

The gene calls are TRBV28 and TRBJ2-5; D is possibly TRBD2 (6 bases). Germline lookup yields CDR1 MDHEN and CDR2 SYDVKM. The CDR3 has 13 amino acids. Trimming removed 6 bases at V and 4 bases at J, with 12 bases between. The chain's CDR3 is CASREGVRETQYF. In DNA form, the CDR3 reads TGTGCCAGCAGGGAGGGTGTCCGAGAGACCCAGTACTTC.

This clone was detected a few times. This chain connects TRBV27 to TRBJ2-7; unclear D gene. CDR3 size: 15 residues. V lost 1 base and J lost 0, with 10 bases in between. The V gene's germline CDR1 is MNHEY and CDR2 SMNVEV (reference sequence). The CDR3, as DNA: TGTGCCAGCAGTTTATTAACCGGGCGCTCCTACGAGCAGTACTTC. This encodes CASSLLTGRSYEQYF.

The chain recombines TRBV11-3 with TRBJ2-1; 9 nucleotides agree with TRBD1. Unmatched junction bases numbered 4, after V lost 7 bases and J lost 6 bases. The CDR3 is made up of 13 amino acids. CDR1 SGHNT and CDR2 YENEEA come from the germline V gene. As DNA, the CDR3 is TGTGCCAGCACCAAGACAGGGGGCAATGAGCAGTTCTTC. It encodes CASTKTGGNEQFF.

The V and J genes are TRBV7-9 and TRBJ1-1, with D hard to call. The V end was cut by 7 bases, the J end by 4 bases, with 10 bases between. Germline V gives CDR1 SEHNR, CDR2 FQNEAQ (reference sequence). The CDR3 loop spans 12 amino acids. CDR3 region: CASIWGGTEAFF. The DNA for the CDR3 is TGTGCCAGCATCTGGGGAGGCACTGAAGCTTTCTTT.